This T cell receptor beta chain was sequenced for a study of early T cells in non-severe SARS-CoV-2 infection. The wider study: Sequencing targeted bulk RNA from unsorted whole blood, leaving chains unpaired. Regarding the study as a whole: VDJdb matching, biased toward anti-spike CD8 responses, missed private and CD4 specificities.

Unique molecular identifiers were added to individual cDNA molecules. Using its own MiXCR run on the 5' RACE reads, TCRdb lists one record per CDR3 protein. The sample shows about 23,000 distinct CDR3 sequences, more than 3.5% of them seen only once. This CDR3 spans 14 amino acids. Germline lookup yields CDR1 LNHNV and CDR2 YYDKDF (reference sequence). V was trimmed by 1 base and J by 4 bases, leaving 9 bases between them. This clonotype was seen at least ten times. No antigen is known for it. Sequencing input: whole blood. The origin of this receptor is an adult who was a healthcare worker with PCR-confirmed SARS-CoV-2 infection or an uninfected control (not recorded which). The J gene is TRBJ2-3, the V gene TRBV15; D is tentatively TRBD1 or TRBD2 (5 bases each). This CDR3 is CATSRGGFADTQYF. CDR3 in DNA: TGTGCCACCAGCAGAGGGGGGTTCGCAGATACGCAGTATTTT.